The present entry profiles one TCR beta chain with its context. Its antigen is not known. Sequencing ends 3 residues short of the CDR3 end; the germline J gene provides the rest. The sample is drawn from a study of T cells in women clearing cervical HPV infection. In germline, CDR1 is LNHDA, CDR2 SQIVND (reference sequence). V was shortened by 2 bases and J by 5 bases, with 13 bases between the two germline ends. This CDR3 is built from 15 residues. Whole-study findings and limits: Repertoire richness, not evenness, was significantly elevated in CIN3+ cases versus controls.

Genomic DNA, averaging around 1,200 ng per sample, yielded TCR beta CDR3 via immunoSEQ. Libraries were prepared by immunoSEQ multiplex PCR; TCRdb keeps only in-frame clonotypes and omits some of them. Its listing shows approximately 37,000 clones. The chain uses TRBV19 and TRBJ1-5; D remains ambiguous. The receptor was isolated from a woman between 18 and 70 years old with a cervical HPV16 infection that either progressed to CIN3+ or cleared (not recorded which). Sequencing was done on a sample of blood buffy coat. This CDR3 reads CASSILRPSHQPQHF. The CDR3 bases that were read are TGTGCCAGTAGTATATTGAGGCCTTCCCATCAGCCC.